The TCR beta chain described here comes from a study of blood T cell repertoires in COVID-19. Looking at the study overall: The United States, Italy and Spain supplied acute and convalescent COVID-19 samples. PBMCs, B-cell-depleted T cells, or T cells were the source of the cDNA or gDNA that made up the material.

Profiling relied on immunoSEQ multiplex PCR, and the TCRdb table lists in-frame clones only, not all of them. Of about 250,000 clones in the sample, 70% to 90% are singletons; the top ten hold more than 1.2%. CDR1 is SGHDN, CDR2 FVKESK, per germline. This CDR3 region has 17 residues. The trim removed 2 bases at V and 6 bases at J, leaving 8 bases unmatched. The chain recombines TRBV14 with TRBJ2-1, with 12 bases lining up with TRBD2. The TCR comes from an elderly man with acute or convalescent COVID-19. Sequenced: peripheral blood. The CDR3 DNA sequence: TGTGCCAGCAGCCAACGGACTAGCGGGATAGGGAGCAATGAGCAGTTCTTC. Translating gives CASSQRTSGIGSNEQFF.